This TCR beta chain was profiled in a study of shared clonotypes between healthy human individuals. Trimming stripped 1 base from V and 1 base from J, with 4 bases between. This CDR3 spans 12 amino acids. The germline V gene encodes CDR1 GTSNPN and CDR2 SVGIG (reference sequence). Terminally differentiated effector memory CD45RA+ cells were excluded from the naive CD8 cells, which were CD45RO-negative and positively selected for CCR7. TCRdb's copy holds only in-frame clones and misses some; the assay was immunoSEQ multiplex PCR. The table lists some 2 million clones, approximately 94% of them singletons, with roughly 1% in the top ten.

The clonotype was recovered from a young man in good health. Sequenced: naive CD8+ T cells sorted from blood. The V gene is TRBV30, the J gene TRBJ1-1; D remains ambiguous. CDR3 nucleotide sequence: TGTGCCTGGAGTGACACGAACACTGAAGCTTTCTTT. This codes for CAWSDTNTEAFF.